This T cell receptor beta chain came from a study of control samples from healthy donors and cancer patients. The repertoire was sequenced with immunoSEQ multiplex PCR; TCRdb's copy has only in-frame clones and lacks some. The data hold 100,000 to 150,000 clones, with roughly 89% observed a single time. Material for sequencing was blood. The TCR originated in a young man in good health.

The CDR3 DNA sequence: TGTGCCAGCAGCCCATCGCTGGGAGCCCTATACGAGCAGTACTTC. It encodes CASSPSLGALYEQYF. V and J are TRBV7-6 and TRBJ2-7, with a weak D call TRBD2 (5 bases). From germline, CDR1 is SGHVS and CDR2 FNYEAQ. The CDR3 is 15 residues long. Trimming pared 5 bases from V and 4 bases from J, leaving 18 bases between. Combining the CDR3 with reference TRBV7-6 and TRBJ2-7 gives the whole variable domain GAGVSQSPRYKVTKRGQDVALRCDPISGHVSLYWYRQALGQGPEFLTYFNYEAQQDKSGLPNDRFSAERPEGSISTLTIQRTEQRDSAMYRCASSPSLGALYEQYFGPGTRLTVT.